Presented here are 8 T cell receptor beta chains from one specimen sequenced in a study of cytomegalovirus exposure and HLA in healthy donors. PCR was performed using 60 Vbeta and 13 Jbeta primers. The table came from immunoSEQ multiplex PCR; TCRdb's copy has only in-frame clones and leaves some out. Among about 92,000 clones listed, just under 70% were seen once. The specimen sequenced was PBMCs. The receptors derive from a man aged 50 to 59 in good health and CMV-seronegative.

The chain carries TRBV29-1 and TRBJ1-2; TRBD1 aligns across 10 bases. The junction had 4 bases not matched to a gene; V was cut back by 6 bases and J by 6 bases. Germline V gene sequence: CDR1 SQVTM, CDR2 ANQGSEA. This CDR3 has 12 amino acids. CDR3 sequence reads: CSVTGTGDGYTF. In nucleotides, the CDR3 is TGCAGCGTGACGGGGACAGGGGATGGCTACACCTTC.

DNA of the CDR3: TGTGCCAGCAGTCCGGGGGGGAGCACAGATACGCAGTATTTT. This encodes CASSPGGSTDTQYF. The rearrangement uses TRBV28 and TRBJ2-3; 8 bases are a match to TRBD2. Germline-derived CDR1 and CDR2 are MDHEN and SYDVKM. The CDR3 has 14 residues. J lost 0 bases, V lost 5 bases, and 1 base had no gene match. Together with reference TRBV28 and TRBJ2-3, the CDR3 gives the full variable domain: DVKVTQSSRYLVKRTGEKVFLECVQDMDHENMFWYRQDPGLGLRLIYFSYDVKMKEKGDIPEGYSVSREKKERFSLILESASTNQTSMYLCASSPGGSTDTQYFGPGTRLTVL.

The V call is TRBV13, the J call TRBJ2-7; D perhaps matches TRBD2 (6 bases). Germline-derived CDR1 and CDR2 are PRHDT and FYEKMQ (reference sequence). This CDR3 contains 14 residues. Trimming cost V 7 bases and J 6 bases, with 19 bases left between them. The CDR3 region is CASIPPQLSGEQYV. The CDR3 DNA reads as TGTGCCAGCATCCCCCCTCAACTTAGCGGCGAGCAGTACGTC.

Here the CDR3 reads CASSWDRGNEKLFF. The CDR3 bases are TGTGCCAGCAGTTGGGACAGGGGAAATGAAAAACTGTTTTTT. The rearrangement links TRBV6-1 to TRBJ1-4; 10 positions agree with TRBD1. Per the germline V gene, CDR1 is MNHNS and CDR2 is SASEGT. J lost 5 bases, V lost 5 bases, and 2 bases had no gene match. The CDR3 sequence is 14 residues long.

The J gene is TRBJ2-5, the V gene TRBV6-5; a weak D match, TRBD2 (6 bases). CDR1 is MNHEY and CDR2 is SVGAGI in the germline V gene. Trimming took off 6 bases at V and 6 bases at J, with 20 bases between the two ends. This CDR3 contains 15 residues. The CDR3 region is CASSPKGPGGKTQYF. The DNA of the CDR3 is TGTGCCAGCAGCCCAAAAGGTCCAGGAGGGAAGACCCAGTACTTC.

This sequence joins TRBV7-9 and TRBJ2-7, with TRBD2 matching over 15 bases. The CDR3 totals 15 residues. Germline V CDR1 and CDR2: SEHNR, FQNEAQ (reference sequence). Trimming at V came to 4 bases and at J to 5 bases, leaving 3 bases not matched to a gene. CDR3 region: CASSWGLAGGNEQYV. For the CDR3, the DNA is TGTGCCAGCAGCTGGGGACTAGCGGGAGGTAACGAGCAGTACGTC.

The CDR3 DNA reads TGTGCCAGCAGTGAAAGACTGAGAGAGCGCGTCCTGACTTTC. Its translation is CASSERLRERVLTF. The chain is built from TRBV2 and TRBJ2-6; no firm D call. Trimming took 2 bases from V and 12 from J, leaving 14 bases between them. CDR3 length: 14 amino acids. The germline CDR1 and CDR2 sequences are SNHLY and FYNNEI.

The J gene is TRBJ2-1, the V gene TRBV7-2; the match to TRBD2 covers 12 bases. There are 16 residues in the CDR3. V gave up 4 bases and J gave up 4 bases; unmatched junction bases: 5. From germline, CDR1 is SGHTA and CDR2 FQGNSA. CDR3 loop: CASSSTLAGGYNEQFF. The CDR3 bases are TGTGCCAGCAGCTCCACACTAGCGGGAGGTTACAATGAGCAGTTCTTC.